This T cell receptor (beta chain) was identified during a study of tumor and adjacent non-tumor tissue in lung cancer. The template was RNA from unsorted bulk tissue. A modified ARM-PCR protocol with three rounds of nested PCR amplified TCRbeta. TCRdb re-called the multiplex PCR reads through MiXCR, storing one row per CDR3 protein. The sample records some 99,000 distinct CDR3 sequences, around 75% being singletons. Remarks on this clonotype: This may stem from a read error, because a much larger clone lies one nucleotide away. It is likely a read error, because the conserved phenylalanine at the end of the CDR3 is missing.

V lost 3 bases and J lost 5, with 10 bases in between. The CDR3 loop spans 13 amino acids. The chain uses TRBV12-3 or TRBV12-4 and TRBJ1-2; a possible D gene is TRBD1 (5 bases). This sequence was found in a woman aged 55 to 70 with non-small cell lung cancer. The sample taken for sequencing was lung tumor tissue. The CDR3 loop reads CASSFWGEYGYTL. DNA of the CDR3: TGTGCCAGCAGTTTTTGGGGGGAGTATGGCTACACCTTG.